The sequence of this TCR beta chain was determined in a study of early T cells in non-severe SARS-CoV-2 infection. This CDR3 spans 15 amino acids. A few counts support this clonotype. Unique molecular identifiers were added to individual cDNA molecules. TCRdb reprocessed the 5' RACE reads with MiXCR, giving one entry per CDR3 protein. Of 25,000 to 30,000 distinct CDR3 sequences listed, about 4.6% are singletons. This TCR derives from an adult who was a healthcare worker with PCR-confirmed SARS-CoV-2 infection or an uninfected control (not recorded which). Source material: whole blood. The chain links TRBV21-1 to TRBJ2-7; the D call of TRBD1 is as the table states it, not checked on the DNA. TRBV21-1 is a recognized pseudogene. The DNA of the CDR3 is TGTGCCAGCACCCAGGGGGCGCGAAGCTCCTACGAGCAGTACTTC. Translated, it gives CASTQGARSSYEQYF.